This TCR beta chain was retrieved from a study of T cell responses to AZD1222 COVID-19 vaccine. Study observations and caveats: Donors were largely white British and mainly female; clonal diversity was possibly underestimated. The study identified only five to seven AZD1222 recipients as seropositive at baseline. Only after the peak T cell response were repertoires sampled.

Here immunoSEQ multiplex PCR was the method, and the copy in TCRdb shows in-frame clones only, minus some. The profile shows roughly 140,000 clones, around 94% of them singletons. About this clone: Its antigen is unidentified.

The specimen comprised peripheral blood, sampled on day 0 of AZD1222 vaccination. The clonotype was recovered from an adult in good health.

DNA of the CDR3: TGTGCCAGCAGCCTTACAGGGGGTATGGGTGGCTACACCTTC. Its protein is CASSLTGGMGGYTF. The rearrangement uses TRBV5-4 and TRBJ1-2; 8 nucleotides line up with TRBD1. CDR3 length: 14 residues. Trimming took 4 bases from V and 7 from J; bases not matched to a gene: 9. Per the germline V gene, CDR1 is SGHNT and CDR2 is YYREEE (reference sequence).